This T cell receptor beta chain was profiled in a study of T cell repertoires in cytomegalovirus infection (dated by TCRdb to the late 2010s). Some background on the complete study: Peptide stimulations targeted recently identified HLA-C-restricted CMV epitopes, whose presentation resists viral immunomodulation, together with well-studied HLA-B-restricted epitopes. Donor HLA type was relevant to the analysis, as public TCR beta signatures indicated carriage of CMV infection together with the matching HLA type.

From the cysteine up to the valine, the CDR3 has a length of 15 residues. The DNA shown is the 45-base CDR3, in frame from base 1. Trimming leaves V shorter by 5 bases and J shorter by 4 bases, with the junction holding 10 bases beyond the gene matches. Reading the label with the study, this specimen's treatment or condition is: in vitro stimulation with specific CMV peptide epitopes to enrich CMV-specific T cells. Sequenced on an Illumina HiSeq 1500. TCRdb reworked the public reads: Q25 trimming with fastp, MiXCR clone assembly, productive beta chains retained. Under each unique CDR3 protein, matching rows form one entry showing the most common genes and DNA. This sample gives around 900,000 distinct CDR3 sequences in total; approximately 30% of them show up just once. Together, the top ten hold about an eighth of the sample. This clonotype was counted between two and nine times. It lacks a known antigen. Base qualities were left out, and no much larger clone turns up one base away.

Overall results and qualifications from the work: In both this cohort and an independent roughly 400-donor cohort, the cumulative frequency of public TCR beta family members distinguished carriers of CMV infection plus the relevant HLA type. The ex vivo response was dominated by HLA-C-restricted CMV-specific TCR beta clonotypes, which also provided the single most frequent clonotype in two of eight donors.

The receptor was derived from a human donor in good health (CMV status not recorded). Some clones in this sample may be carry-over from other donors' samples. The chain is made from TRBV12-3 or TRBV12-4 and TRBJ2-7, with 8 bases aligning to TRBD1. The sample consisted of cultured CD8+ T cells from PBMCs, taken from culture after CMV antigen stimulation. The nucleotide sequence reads TGTGCCAGCAGTGCGGGCTTGGGACAGGTTTACGAGCAGTACGTC. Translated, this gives CASSAGLGQVYEQYV.